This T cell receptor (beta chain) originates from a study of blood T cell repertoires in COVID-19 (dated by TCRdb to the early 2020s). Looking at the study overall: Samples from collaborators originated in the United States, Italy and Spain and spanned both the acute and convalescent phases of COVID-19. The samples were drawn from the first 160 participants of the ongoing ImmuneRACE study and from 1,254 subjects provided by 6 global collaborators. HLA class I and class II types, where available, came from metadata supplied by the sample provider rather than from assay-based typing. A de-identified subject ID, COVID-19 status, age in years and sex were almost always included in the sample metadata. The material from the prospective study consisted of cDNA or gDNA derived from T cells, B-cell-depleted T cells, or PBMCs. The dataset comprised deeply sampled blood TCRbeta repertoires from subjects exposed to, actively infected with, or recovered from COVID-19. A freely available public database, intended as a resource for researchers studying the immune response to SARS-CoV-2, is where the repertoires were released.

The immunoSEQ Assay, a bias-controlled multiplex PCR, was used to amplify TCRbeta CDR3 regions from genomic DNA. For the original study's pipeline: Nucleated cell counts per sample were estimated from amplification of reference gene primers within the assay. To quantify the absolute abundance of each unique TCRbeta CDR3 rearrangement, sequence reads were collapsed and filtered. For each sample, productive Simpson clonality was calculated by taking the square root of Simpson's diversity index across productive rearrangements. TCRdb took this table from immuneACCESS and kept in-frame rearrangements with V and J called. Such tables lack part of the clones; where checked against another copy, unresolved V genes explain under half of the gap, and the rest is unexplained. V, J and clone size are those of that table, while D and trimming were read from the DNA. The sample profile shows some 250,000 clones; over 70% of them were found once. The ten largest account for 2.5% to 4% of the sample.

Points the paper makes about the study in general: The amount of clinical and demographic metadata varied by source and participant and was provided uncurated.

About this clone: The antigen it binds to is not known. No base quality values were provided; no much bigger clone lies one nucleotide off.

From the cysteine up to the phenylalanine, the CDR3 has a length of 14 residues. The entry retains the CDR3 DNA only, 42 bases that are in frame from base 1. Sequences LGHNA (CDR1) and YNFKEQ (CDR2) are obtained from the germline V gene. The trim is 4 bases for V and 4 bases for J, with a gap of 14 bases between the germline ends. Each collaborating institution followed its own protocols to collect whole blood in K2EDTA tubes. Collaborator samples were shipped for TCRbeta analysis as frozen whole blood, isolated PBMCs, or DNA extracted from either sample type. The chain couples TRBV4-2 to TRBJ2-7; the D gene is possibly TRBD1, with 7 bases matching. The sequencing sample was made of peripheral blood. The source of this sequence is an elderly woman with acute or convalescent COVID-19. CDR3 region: CASSRETGRYEQYF. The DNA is TGTGCCAGCAGCCGTGAGACAGGGAGGTACGAGCAGTACTTC.